The rows below give T cell receptor beta chains drawn from one sample of a study of naive and memory T cell subsets. Via MiXCR, TCRdb re-called the UMI-ligation and nested PCR reads, giving one row per CDR3 protein. The sample shows some 82,000 distinct CDR3 sequences, over 9% of them seen only once. Sequences were obtained from naive CD8+ T cells from blood. The receptors originated from a human donor in good health. Each CDR3 is given with its conserved first and last residue. The D gene is left open where the match is weak. Rows may omit the clone size; those that give it use once, few, many or a size class.

.,TRBV25-1,TRBJ1-6,few,CASSEYGREGSPLHF,TGTGCCAGCAGTGAATATGGCAGGGAGGGATCACCCCTCCACTTT
.,TRBV11-1,TRBJ2-7,many,CASSQGHTYEQYF,TGTGCCAGCAGCCAAGGACACACCTACGAGCAGTACTTC
.,TRBV29-1,TRBJ2-7,few,CSVVGETYEQYF,TGCAGCGTTGTGGGGGAGACCTACGAGCAGTACTTC
.,TRBV19,TRBJ1-1,many,CASSIDRGSVTEAFF,TGTGCCAGTAGTATAGATCGCGGCAGTGTCACTGAAGCTTTCTTT
.,TRBV9,TRBJ1-3,.,CASSGNSGNTIYF,TGTGCCAGCAGCGGAAACTCTGGAAACACCATATATTTT
.,TRBV29-1,TRBJ2-4,few,CSVEGGLAKNIQYF,TGCAGCGTTGAAGGAGGATTAGCCAAAAACATTCAGTACTTC
TRBD2,TRBV10-3,TRBJ2-7,.,CAIKEGLAGIYEQYF,TGTGCCATCAAGGAGGGGCTAGCGGGAATCTACGAGCAGTACTTC
.,TRBV12-3/TRBV12-4,TRBJ2-5,many,CASSLAGLKETQYF,TGTGCCAGCAGTTTAGCGGGATTGAAAGAGACCCAGTACTTC
.,TRBV18,TRBJ2-5,few,CASSLQGKETQYF,TGTGCCAGCTCATTGCAGGGAAAGGAGACCCAGTACTTC
.,TRBV29-1,TRBJ2-2,few,CSVEAGEWAGELFF,TGCAGCGTTGAAGCCGGGGAGTGGGCCGGGGAGCTGTTTTTT
.,TRBV29-1,TRBJ2-7,few,CSVSPTDSYEQYF,TGCAGCGTATCCCCGACGGATAGCTACGAGCAGTACTTC
TRBD1,TRBV9,TRBJ1-1,many,CASSVQGDPAEAFF,TGTGCCAGCAGCGTACAGGGGGATCCCGCTGAAGCTTTCTTT
.,TRBV14,TRBJ2-1,many,CASSQAGVQQFF,TGTGCCAGCAGCCAAGCGGGGGTTCAGCAGTTCTTC
TRBD2,TRBV6-2/TRBV6-3,TRBJ2-3,.,CASSYDSGLAGEGTDTQYF,TGTGCCAGCAGTTACGATTCGGGACTAGCGGGAGAAGGGACAGATACGCAGTATTTT
TRBD2,TRBV7-2,TRBJ2-7,many,CASSLAEGLAAYEQYF,TGTGCCAGCAGCTTAGCGGAGGGACTAGCGGCCTACGAGCAGTACTTC
.,TRBV7-6,TRBJ2-5,many,CASSPTALSETQYF,TGTGCCAGCAGCCCCACTGCTCTGTCGGAGACCCAGTACTTC
TRBD2,TRBV10-3,TRBJ2-3,many,CAISETWTSGTSTDTQYF,TGTGCCATCAGTGAGACCTGGACTAGCGGGACTAGCACAGATACGCAGTATTTT